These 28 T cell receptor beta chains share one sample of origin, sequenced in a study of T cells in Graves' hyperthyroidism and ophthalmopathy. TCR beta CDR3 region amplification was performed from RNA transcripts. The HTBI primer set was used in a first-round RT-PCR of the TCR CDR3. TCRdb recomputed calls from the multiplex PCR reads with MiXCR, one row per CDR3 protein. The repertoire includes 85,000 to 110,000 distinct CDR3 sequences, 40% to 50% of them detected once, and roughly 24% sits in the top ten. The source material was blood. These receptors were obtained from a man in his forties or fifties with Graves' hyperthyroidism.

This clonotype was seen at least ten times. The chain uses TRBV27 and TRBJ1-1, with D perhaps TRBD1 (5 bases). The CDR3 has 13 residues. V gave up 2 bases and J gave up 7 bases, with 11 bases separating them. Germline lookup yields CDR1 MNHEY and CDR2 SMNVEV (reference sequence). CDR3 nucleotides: TGTGCCAGCAGTTTAGGGGCAGGGATTGAAGCTTTCTTT. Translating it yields CASSLGAGIEAFF.

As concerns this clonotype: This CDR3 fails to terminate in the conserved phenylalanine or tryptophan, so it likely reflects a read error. CDR3 in amino acids: CAWVGSYEAFY. For the CDR3, the DNA is TGTGCCTGGGTGGGGTCCTACGAAGCTTTCTAT. The J gene is TRBJ1-1, the V gene TRBV30, with D unresolved. The germline CDR1 and CDR2 sequences are GTSNPN and SVGIG (reference sequence). The CDR3 consists of 11 residues. Trimming shortened V by 5 bases and J by 8 bases, and 12 bases separated the two germline ends.

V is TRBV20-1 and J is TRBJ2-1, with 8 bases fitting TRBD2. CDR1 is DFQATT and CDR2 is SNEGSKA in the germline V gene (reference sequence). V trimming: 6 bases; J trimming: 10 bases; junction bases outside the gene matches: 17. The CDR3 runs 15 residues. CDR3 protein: CSAERATGGPKEQFF. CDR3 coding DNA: TGCAGTGCCGAGCGGGCCACGGGAGGGCCCAAAGAGCAGTTCTTC.

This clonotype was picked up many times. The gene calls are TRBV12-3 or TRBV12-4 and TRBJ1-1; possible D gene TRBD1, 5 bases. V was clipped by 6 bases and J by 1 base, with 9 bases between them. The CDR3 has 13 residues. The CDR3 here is CASSRDENTEAFF. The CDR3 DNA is TGTGCCAGCAGCCGGGACGAGAACACTGAAGCTTTCTTT.

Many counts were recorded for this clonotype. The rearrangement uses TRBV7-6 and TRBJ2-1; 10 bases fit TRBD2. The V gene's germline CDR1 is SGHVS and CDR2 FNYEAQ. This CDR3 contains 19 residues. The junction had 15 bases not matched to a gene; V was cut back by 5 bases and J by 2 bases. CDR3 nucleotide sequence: TGTGCCAGCAGCCCACAAGCGGGAGGGCTCTTGCCAACCTACAATGAGCAGTTCTTC. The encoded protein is CASSPQAGGLLPTYNEQFF.

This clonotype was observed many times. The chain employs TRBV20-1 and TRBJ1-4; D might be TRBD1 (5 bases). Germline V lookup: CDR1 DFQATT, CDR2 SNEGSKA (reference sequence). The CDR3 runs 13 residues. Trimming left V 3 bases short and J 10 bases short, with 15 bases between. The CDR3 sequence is CSARARAGGKLFF. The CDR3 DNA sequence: TGCAGTGCTAGGGCGCGAGCTGGGGGAAAACTGTTTTTT.

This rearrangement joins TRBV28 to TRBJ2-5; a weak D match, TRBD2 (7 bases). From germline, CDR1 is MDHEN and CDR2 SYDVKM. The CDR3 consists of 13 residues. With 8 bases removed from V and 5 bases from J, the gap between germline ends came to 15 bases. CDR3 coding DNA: TGTGCCAGCGGTCTACAGGGAGGGGAGACCCAGTACTTC. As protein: CASGLQGGETQYF.

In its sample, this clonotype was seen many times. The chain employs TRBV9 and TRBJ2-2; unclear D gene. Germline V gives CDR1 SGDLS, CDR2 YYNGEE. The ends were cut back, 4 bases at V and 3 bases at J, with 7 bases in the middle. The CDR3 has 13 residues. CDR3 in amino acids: CASSPWDTGELFF. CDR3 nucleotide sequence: TGTGCCAGCAGCCCCTGGGACACCGGGGAGCTGTTTTTT.

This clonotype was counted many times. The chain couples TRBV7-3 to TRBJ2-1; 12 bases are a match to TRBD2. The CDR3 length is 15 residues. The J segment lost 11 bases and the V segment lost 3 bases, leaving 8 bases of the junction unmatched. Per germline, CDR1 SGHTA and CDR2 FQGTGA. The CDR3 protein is CASSFRPSGRDKQFF. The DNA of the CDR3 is TGTGCCAGCAGCTTCAGGCCTAGCGGGAGGGATAAGCAGTTCTTC. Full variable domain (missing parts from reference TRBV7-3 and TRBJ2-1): GAGVSQTPSNKVTEKGKYVELRCDPISGHTALYWYRQSLGQGPEFLIYFQGTGAADDSGLPNDRFFAVRPEGSVSTLKIQRTERGDSAVYLCASSFRPSGRDKQFFGPGTRLTVL.

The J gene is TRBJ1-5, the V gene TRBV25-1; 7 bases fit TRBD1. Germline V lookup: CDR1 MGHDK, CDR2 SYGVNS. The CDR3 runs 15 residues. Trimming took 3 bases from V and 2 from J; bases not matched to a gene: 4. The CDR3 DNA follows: TGTGCCAGCAGTGATCCCGGGACAGGCAATCAGCCCCAGCATTTT. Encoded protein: CASSDPGTGNQPQHF.

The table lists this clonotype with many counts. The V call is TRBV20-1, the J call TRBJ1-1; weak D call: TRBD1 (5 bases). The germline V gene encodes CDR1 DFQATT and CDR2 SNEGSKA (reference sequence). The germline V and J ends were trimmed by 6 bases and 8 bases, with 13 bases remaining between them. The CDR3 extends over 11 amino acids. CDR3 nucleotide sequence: TGCAGTGCCCCAGGGAGGCTGGAAGCTTTCTTT. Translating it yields CSAPGRLEAFF.

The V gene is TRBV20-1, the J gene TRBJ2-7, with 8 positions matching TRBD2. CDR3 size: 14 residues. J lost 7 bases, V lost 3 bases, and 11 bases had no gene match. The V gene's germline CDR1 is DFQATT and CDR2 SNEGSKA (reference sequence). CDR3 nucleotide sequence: TGCAGTGCTAGGGGGGTTAGCGGGAACTTAGAGCAGTACTTC. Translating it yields CSARGVSGNLEQYF.

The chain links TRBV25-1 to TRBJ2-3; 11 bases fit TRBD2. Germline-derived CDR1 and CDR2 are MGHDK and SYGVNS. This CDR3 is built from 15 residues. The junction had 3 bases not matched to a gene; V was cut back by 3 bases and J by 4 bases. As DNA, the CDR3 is TGTGCCAGCAGTGATTCTAGCGGGAGGCCAGATACGCAGTATTTT. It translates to CASSDSSGRPDTQYF.

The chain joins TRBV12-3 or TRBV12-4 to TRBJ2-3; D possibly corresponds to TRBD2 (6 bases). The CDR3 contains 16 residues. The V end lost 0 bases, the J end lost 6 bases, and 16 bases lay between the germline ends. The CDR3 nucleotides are TGTGCCAGCAGTTTAGCCGGGGCGCGAGGAGGGGATACGCAGTATTTT. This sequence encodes CASSLAGARGGDTQYF.

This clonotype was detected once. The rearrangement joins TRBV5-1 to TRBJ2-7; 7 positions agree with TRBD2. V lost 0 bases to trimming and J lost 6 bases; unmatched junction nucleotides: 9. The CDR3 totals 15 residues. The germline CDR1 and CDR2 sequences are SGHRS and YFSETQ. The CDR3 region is CASSLEVAGACEQYF. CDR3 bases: TGCGCCAGCAGCTTGGAGGTAGCGGGTGCCTGCGAGCAGTACTTC.

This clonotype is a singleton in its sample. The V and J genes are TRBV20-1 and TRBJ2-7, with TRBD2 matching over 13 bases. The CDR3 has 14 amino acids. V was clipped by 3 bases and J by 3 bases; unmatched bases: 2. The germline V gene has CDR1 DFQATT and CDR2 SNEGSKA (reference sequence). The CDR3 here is CSARGTSGIYEQYF. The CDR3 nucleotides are TGCAGTGCTAGGGGGACTAGCGGGATCTACGAGCAGTACTTC.

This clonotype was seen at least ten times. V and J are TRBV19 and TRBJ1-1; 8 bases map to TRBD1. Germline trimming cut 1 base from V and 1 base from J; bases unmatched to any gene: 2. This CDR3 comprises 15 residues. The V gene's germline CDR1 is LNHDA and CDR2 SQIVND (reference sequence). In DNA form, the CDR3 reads TGTGCCAGTAGTATAGGAGGGACAGGGAACACTGAAGCTTTCTTT. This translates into CASSIGGTGNTEAFF.

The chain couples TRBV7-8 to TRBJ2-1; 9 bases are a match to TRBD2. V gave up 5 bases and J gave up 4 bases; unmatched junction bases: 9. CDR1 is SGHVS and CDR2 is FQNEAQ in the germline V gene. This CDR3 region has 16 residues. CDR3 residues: CASSLGPSGDYNEQFF. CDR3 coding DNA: TGTGCCAGCAGCCTAGGGCCTAGCGGGGATTACAATGAGCAGTTCTTC.

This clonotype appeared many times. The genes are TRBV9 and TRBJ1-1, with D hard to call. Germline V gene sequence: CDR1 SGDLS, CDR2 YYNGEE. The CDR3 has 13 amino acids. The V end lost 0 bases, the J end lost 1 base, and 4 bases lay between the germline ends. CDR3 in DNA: TGTGCCAGCAGCGTAGCACAGAACACTGAAGCTTTCTTT. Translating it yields CASSVAQNTEAFF.

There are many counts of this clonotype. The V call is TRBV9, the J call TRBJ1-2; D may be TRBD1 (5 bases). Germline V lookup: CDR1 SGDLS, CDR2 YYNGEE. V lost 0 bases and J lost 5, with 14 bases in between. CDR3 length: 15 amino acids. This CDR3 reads CASSVARYGGYGYTF. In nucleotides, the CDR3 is TGTGCCAGCAGCGTAGCGAGATATGGGGGTTATGGCTACACCTTC.

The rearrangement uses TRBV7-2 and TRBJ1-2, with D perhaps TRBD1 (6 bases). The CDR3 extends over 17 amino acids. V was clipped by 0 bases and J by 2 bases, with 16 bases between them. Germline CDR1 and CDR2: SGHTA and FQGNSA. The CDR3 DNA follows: TGTGCCAGCAGCTTAGCGGACAAGGGGGGCCTAAACTATGGCTACACCTTC. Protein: CASSLADKGGLNYGYTF.

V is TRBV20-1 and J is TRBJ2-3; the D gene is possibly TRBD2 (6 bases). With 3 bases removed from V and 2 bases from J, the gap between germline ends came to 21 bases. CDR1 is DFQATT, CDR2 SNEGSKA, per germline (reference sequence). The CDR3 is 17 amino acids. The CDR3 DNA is TGCAGTGCTAGGGGGGAGGATTCTAGTCAACCCACAGATACGCAGTATTTT. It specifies CSARGEDSSQPTDTQYF.

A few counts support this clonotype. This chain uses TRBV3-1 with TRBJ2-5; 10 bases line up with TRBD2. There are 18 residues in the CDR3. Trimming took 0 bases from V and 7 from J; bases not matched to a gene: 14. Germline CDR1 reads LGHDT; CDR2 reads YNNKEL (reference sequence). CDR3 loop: CASSQDPSSGGYHGTQYF. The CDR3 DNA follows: TGTGCCAGCAGCCAAGATCCGTCTAGCGGGGGCTATCATGGGACCCAGTACTTC.

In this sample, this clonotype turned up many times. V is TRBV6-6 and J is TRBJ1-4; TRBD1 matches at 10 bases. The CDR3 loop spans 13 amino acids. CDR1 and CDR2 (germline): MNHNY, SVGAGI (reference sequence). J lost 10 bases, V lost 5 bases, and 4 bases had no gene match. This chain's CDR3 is CASSRDRGVKLFF. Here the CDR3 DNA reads TGTGCCAGCAGTCGGGACAGGGGCGTAAAACTGTTTTTT.

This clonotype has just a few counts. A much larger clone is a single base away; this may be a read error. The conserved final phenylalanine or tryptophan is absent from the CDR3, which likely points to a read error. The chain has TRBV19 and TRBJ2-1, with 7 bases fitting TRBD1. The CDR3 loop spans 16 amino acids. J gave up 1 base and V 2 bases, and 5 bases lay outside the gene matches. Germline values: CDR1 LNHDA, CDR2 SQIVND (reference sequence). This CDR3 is CASSIPSGGSYNEQFL. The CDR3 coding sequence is TGTGCCAGTAGTATACCCTCAGGGGGATCCTACAATGAGCAGTTCCTC.

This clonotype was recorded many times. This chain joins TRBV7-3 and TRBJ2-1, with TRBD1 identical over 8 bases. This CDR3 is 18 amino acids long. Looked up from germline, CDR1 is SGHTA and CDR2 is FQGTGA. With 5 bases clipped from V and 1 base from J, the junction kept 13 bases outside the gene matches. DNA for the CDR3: TGTGCCAGCAGCCCAGAAGGGGACAGGAAGAAGTCCTACAATGAGCAGTTCTTC. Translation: CASSPEGDRKKSYNEQFF. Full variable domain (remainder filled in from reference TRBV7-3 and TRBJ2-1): GAGVSQTPSNKVTEKGKYVELRCDPISGHTALYWYRQSLGQGPEFLIYFQGTGAADDSGLPNDRFFAVRPEGSVSTLKIQRTERGDSAVYLCASSPEGDRKKSYNEQFFGPGTRLTVL.

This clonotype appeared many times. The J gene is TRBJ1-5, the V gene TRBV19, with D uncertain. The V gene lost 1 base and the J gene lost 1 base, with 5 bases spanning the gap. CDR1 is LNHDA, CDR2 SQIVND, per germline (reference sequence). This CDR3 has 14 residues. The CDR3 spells CASSIGRSNQPQHF. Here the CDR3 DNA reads TGTGCCAGTAGTATAGGTCGGAGCAATCAGCCCCAGCATTTT.

In DNA form, the CDR3 reads TGTGCCAGCAGTGCGCCCGGGACAGGGGGAAAGGGGAATGGCTACACCTTC. It encodes CASSAPGTGGKGNGYTF. The chain combines TRBV2 with TRBJ1-2; 11 bases agree with TRBD1. The CDR3 is 17 amino acids. V lost 4 bases to trimming and J lost 6 bases; unmatched junction nucleotides: 13. Germline lookup yields CDR1 SNHLY and CDR2 FYNNEI.